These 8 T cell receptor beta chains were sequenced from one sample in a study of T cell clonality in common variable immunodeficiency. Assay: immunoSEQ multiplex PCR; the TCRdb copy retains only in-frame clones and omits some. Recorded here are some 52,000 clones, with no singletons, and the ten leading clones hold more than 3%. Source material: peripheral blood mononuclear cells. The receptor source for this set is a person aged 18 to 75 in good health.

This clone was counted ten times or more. The CDR3 loop is CSARDLDLTSSYNEQFF. The CDR3 DNA, read in part, is TGCAGTGCTAGAGATCTCGACTTAACTAGCTCCTACAATGAG. The rearrangement links TRBV20-1 to TRBJ2-1; perhaps TRBD2 as D (5 bases). The CDR3 goes on 3 residues after the read ends, and that part is filled in from the germline J gene. CDR1 DFQATT and CDR2 SNEGSKA come from the germline V gene (reference sequence). The CDR3 consists of 17 residues. V lost 0 bases and J 0 bases, leaving 15 bases between the germline ends.

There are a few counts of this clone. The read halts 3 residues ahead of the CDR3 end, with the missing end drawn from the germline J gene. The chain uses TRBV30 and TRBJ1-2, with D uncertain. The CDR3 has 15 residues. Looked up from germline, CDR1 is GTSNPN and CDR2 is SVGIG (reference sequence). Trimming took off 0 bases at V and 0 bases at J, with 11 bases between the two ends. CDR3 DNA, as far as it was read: TGTGCCTGGAGTGTAGGGCCCTCTTCTAACTATGGC. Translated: CAWSVGPSSNYG. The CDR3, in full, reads CAWSVGPSSNYGYTF.

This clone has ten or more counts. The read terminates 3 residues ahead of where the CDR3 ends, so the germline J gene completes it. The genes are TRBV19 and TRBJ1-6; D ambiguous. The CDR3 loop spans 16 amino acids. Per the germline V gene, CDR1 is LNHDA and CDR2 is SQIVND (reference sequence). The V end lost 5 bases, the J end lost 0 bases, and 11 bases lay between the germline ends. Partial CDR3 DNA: TGTGCCAGTAGTTCCCGCGGGAACTCCTATAATTCACCC. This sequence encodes CASSSRGNSYNSP. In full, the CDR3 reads CASSSRGNSYNSPLHF.

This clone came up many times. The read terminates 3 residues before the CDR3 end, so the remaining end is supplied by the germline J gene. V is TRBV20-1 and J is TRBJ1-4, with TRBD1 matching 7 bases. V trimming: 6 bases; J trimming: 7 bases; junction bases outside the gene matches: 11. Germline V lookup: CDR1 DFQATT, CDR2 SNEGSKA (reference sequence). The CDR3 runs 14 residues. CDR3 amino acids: CSAQGQTLVEKLFF. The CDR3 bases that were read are TGCAGTGCACAGGGACAGACGTTGGTTGAAAAA.

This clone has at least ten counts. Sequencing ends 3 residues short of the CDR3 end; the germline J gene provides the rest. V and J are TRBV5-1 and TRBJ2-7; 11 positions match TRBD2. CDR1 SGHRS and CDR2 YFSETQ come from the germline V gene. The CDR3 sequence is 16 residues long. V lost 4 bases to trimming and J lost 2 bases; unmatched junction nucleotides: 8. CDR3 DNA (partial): TGCGCCAGCAGCCCCCTGACTAGCGGGGCTACCTACGAG. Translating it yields CASSPLTSGATYE. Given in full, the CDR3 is CASSPLTSGATYEQYF. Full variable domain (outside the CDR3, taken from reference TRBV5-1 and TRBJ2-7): KAGVTQTPRYLIKTRGQQVTLSCSPISGHRSVSWYQQTPGQGLQFLFEYFSETQRNKGNFPGRFSGRQFSNSRSEMNVSTLELGDSALYLCASSPLTSGATYEQYFGPGTRLTVT.

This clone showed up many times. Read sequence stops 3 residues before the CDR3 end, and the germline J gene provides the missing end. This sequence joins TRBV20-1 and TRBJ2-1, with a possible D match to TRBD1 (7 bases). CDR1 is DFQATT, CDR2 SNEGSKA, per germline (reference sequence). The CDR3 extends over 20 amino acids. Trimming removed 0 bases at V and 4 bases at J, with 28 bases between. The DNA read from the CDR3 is TGCAGTGCTAGAGATCTAGAGACAGGGACCTGGAGGGAAAGGTACAATGAG. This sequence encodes CSARDLETGTWRERYNE. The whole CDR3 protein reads CSARDLETGTWRERYNEQFF.

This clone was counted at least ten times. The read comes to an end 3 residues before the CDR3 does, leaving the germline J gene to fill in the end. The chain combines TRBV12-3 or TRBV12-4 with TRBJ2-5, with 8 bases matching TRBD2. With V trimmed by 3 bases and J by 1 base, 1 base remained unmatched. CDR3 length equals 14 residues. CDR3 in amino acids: CASSFTSGQETQYF. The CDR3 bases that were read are TGTGCCAGCAGTTTTACTAGCGGCCAAGAGACC.

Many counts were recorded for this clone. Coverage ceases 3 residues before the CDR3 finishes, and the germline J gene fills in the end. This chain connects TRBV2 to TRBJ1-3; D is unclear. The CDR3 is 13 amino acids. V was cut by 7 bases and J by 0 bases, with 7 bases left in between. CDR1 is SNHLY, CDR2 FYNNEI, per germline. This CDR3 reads CASTSFSGNTIYF. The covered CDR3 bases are TGTGCCAGCACGTCTTTCTCTGGAAACACC.